These 23 T cell receptor beta chains were sequenced from one sample in a study of blood T cell repertoires in COVID-19. Produced via immunoSEQ multiplex PCR; TCRdb's table is partial and in-frame only. The table has roughly 140,000 clones, around 80% seen once; the top ten hold approximately 5%. The sequencing input was peripheral blood. Receptor source: a woman aged 45 to 65 with acute or convalescent COVID-19.

This CDR3 is CASSLARGSLDEQYF. The CDR3 nucleotides read TGTGCCAGCAGCTTAGCGAGAGGGTCTCTGGACGAGCAGTACTTC. The chain combines TRBV7-8 with TRBJ2-7; a possible D gene is TRBD2 (5 bases). The CDR3 sequence is 15 residues long. The germline V and J ends were trimmed by 0 bases and 5 bases, with 14 bases remaining between them. From germline, CDR1 is SGHVS and CDR2 FQNEAQ.

The chain uses TRBV7-6 and TRBJ2-2; maybe TRBD2 (5 bases). This CDR3 spans 15 amino acids. With 6 bases removed from V and 3 bases from J, the gap between germline ends came to 14 bases. Germline V gene lookup returns CDR1 SGHVS and CDR2 FNYEAQ. The CDR3 DNA sequence: TGTGCCAGCAGAGACCCGCGGGCGGACACCGGGGAGCTGTTTTTT. Translation: CASRDPRADTGELFF.

The genes are TRBV24-1 and TRBJ1-4; D is uncertain. Germline values: CDR1 KGHDR, CDR2 SFDVKD. The CDR3 contains 16 residues. V dropped 6 bases and J dropped 0 bases, with 13 bases sitting between them. CDR3 nucleotides: TGTGCCACCAGTCCCGGAGGTTTCACAACTAATGAAAAACTGTTTTTT. Its protein product is CATSPGGFTTNEKLFF.

This clone has more than one count but fewer than ten. The V and J genes are TRBV6-5 and TRBJ1-1; TRBD1 matches 9 bases. Trimming took 5 bases from V and 7 from J; bases not matched to a gene: 11. The CDR3 is made up of 15 amino acids. Germline lookup yields CDR1 MNHEY and CDR2 SVGAGI. The chain's CDR3 is CASSTRQGERGEAFF. The CDR3 DNA sequence: TGTGCCAGCAGTACCCGACAGGGGGAGAGAGGTGAAGCTTTCTTT.

This clone appeared a few times. The chain links TRBV19 to TRBJ1-2; tentatively, D is TRBD1 (6 bases). The CDR3 covers 12 residues. The germline V gene has CDR1 LNHDA and CDR2 SQIVND (reference sequence). The V end was cut by 9 bases, the J end by 7 bases, with 15 bases between. The CDR3 bases are TGTGCCAGCATACAACAGGGTGCTGGCTACACCTTC. It yields the protein CASIQQGAGYTF.

J is TRBJ2-1 and V is TRBV4-3, with TRBD2 identical over 11 bases. Germline V gene sequence: CDR1 LGHNA, CDR2 YSLEER. The CDR3 consists of 18 residues. With 1 base clipped from V and 10 bases from J, the junction kept 15 bases outside the gene matches. The CDR3 nucleotides are TGCGCCAGCAGCCAAGTGTGGGCTAGCGGGGGGTCCCAAGAGGAGCAGTTCTTC. Translating gives CASSQVWASGGSQEEQFF.

This chain joins TRBV6-2 or TRBV6-3 and TRBJ2-2; TRBD1 is a possible D gene (6 bases). Looked up from germline, CDR1 is MNHEY and CDR2 is SVGEGT. The CDR3 loop spans 16 amino acids. V was pared by 0 bases and J by 3 bases, with 11 bases between. The DNA for the CDR3 is TGTGCCAGCAGTTACTCTTGGGGGCTCGACACCGGGGAGCTGTTTTTT. This sequence encodes CASSYSWGLDTGELFF.

V is TRBV28 and J is TRBJ1-4; TRBD1 matches at 9 bases. Germline V gene sequence: CDR1 MDHEN, CDR2 SYDVKM. Losses at the gene ends were 6 bases for V and 4 bases for J; bases not matched to a gene: 12. There are 17 residues in the CDR3. The CDR3 reads CASRLPHGQGYNEKLFF. The CDR3, as DNA: TGTGCCAGCAGGTTACCCCATGGACAGGGGTATAATGAAAAACTGTTTTTT.

The chain has TRBV7-3 and TRBJ2-3; a weak D match, TRBD2 (5 bases). CDR1 is SGHTA and CDR2 is FQGTGA in the germline V gene. V was shortened by 5 bases and J by 6 bases, with 15 bases between the two germline ends. The CDR3 has 14 amino acids. The CDR3 region is CASSPGSPKDTQYF. The CDR3 coding sequence is TGTGCCAGCAGCCCGGGGTCCCCCAAGGATACGCAGTATTTT.

This clone was picked up a small number of times. The chain combines TRBV6-5 with TRBJ2-3, with 9 bases matching TRBD1. CDR1 and CDR2 (germline): MNHEY, SVGAGI. The V and J ends lost 4 bases and 2 bases, in that order; junction bases with no gene match: 7. The CDR3 length is 16 residues. The CDR3 region is CASSFRQGESTDTQYF. The CDR3 DNA follows: TGTGCCAGCAGTTTTCGACAGGGGGAGTCCACAGATACGCAGTATTTT.

This chain links TRBV23-1 with TRBJ1-6, with D perhaps TRBD1 (5 bases). TRBV23-1 is an ORF, and what it does is uncertain. The V and J ends lost 4 bases and 5 bases respectively, with 9 bases between them. The CDR3 loop spans 14 amino acids. CDR3 nucleotides: TGCGCCAGCAGTCCAACAGGTCATAATTCACCCCTCCACTTT. The encoded protein is CASSPTGHNSPLHF.

This clone was picked up a small number of times. The V gene is TRBV6-2 or TRBV6-3, the J gene TRBJ1-2, with 8 bases identical to TRBD1. CDR3 length: 15 amino acids. J gave up 5 bases and V 5 bases, and 10 bases lay outside the gene matches. Germline CDR1 is MNHEY and CDR2 is SVGEGT. The CDR3 reads CASSPRQGPIYGYTF. The CDR3 region has the DNA TGTGCCAGCAGTCCGAGACAGGGGCCTATATATGGCTACACCTTC.

The chain recombines TRBV6-4 with TRBJ1-2; 10 nucleotides align to TRBD1. The CDR3 has 16 residues. Germline assignment: CDR1 MRHNA and CDR2 SNTAGT. V shed 6 bases and J 0 bases; nucleotides not matched to a gene: 7. The CDR3 region has the DNA TGTGCCAGCAGCCCGTCCGGGACAGGGGCTAACTATGGCTACACCTTC. Translation gives CASSPSGTGANYGYTF.

The chain couples TRBV2 to TRBJ2-2; a weak D match, TRBD1 (6 bases). Germline CDR1 SNHLY, CDR2 FYNNEI. This CDR3 is 14 amino acids long. Trimming left V 8 bases short and J 4 bases short, with 14 bases between. CDR3 nucleotides: TGTGCCAGCCTCAGGGGCGCGGGCACCGGGGAGCTGTTTTTT. Its protein product is CASLRGAGTGELFF.

The rearrangement uses TRBV6-2 or TRBV6-3 and TRBJ1-5; D may be TRBD1 (5 bases). With 2 bases removed from V and 0 bases from J, the gap between germline ends came to 11 bases. CDR1 and CDR2 from the germline V gene are MNHEY and SVGEGT. The CDR3 contains 16 residues. CDR3 sequence (DNA): TGTGCCAGCAGTTACGGGTGGGGGGTTAGCAATCAGCCCCAGCATTTT. As protein: CASSYGWGVSNQPQHF.

This clone has only a few counts. V is TRBV6-2 or TRBV6-3 and J is TRBJ1-2, with a possible D match to TRBD1 (5 bases). V lost 0 bases and J 3 bases, leaving 11 bases between the germline ends. CDR3 length: 15 amino acids. Germline lookup yields CDR1 MNHEY and CDR2 SVGEGT. The CDR3, as DNA: TGTGCCAGCAGTTACTCGGGATCGGGGGACTATGGCTACACCTTC. As protein: CASSYSGSGDYGYTF.

The chain is built from TRBV7-8 and TRBJ2-6, with TRBD1 matching 7 bases. There are 15 residues in the CDR3. V was pared by 5 bases and J by 4 bases, with 5 bases of the junction left unmatched. Germline V gene data show CDR1 as SGHVS and CDR2 as FQNEAQ. DNA of the CDR3: TGTGCCAGCAGCATCGGGACAGCGGGGGCCAACGTCCTGACTTTC. Translating it yields CASSIGTAGANVLTF.

The chain is built from TRBV29-1 and TRBJ1-2; 7 nucleotides agree with TRBD1. CDR3 length equals 13 residues. Trimming cost V 6 bases and J 6 bases; bases outside gene matches: 10. Germline CDR1 reads SQVTM; CDR2 reads ANQGSEA. CDR3 coding DNA: TGCAGCGTCGACAGGGTAGGGTCGGATGGCTACACCTTC. This codes for CSVDRVGSDGYTF.

CDR3 in DNA: TGTGCCAGCAGTGTACTCGGGGACAATGAGCAGTTCTTC. Amino acids: CASSVLGDNEQFF. The chain is built from TRBV2 and TRBJ2-1; perhaps TRBD2 as D (5 bases). The CDR3 loop spans 13 amino acids. From germline, CDR1 is SNHLY and CDR2 FYNNEI. Trimming removed 4 bases at V and 5 bases at J, with 9 bases between.

Details on this clone: The CDR3 carries no conserved terminal phenylalanine or tryptophan, so it likely arises from a read error. V and J are TRBV18 and TRBJ1-6; no reliable D call. Trimming removed 3 bases at V and 3 bases at J, with 15 bases between. CDR1 is KGHSH, CDR2 LQKENI, per germline. The CDR3 extends over 17 amino acids. This CDR3 is CASSPFVPWNYNSPLHL. CDR3 DNA: TGTGCCAGCTCACCGTTCGTACCTTGGAACTATAATTCACCCCTCCACCTT.

This clone appeared a few times. The rearrangement joins TRBV7-7 to TRBJ2-7; a possible D gene is TRBD2 (6 bases). This CDR3 comprises 13 residues. From germline, CDR1 is SSHAT and CDR2 FNYEAQ (reference sequence). The V end was cut by 1 base, the J end by 7 bases, with 11 bases between. The CDR3 loop is CASSLEPAGEQYF. The DNA for the CDR3 is TGTGCCAGCAGCTTAGAGCCGGCGGGGGAGCAGTACTTC.

This chain uses TRBV19 with TRBJ1-2, with D possibly being TRBD1 (6 bases). V lost 3 bases, J lost 9 bases, and 17 bases lay in between. CDR3 length: 14 residues. Germline V lookup: CDR1 LNHDA, CDR2 SQIVND (reference sequence). Here the CDR3 DNA reads TGTGCCAGTAGTATCCGGGACAATGGACCGAGCTACACCTTC. As protein: CASSIRDNGPSYTF.

V is TRBV30 and J is TRBJ1-3; 7 positions match TRBD1. Per germline, CDR1 GTSNPN and CDR2 SVGIG (reference sequence). Trimming removed 3 bases from V and 2 bases from J; junction bases left unmatched: 1. This CDR3 spans 13 amino acids. The CDR3: CAWRGQTGNTIYF. The CDR3 DNA reads TGTGCCTGGAGGGGACAGACTGGAAACACCATATATTTT.